This T cell receptor (beta chain) was recovered during a study of CD8+CD57+ T cells in acquired aplastic anemia (dated by TCRdb to 2016 to 2019). For the wider study: A mean of approximately 3 ug of DNA, ranging from about 0.2 to 27.4 ug, was extracted from sorted CD4+ and CD8+ cells. CD8+CD57+ expansion was defined as a frequency above the mean frequency observed in healthy subjects.

Results the study describes overall, beyond this receptor: About 30 CD8+ CDR3 sequences were found in both patients and controls but appeared to be highly expressed in patients and within the immunodominant clones of the patients. Patients and healthy controls showed no significant difference in CD8+ Simpson's diversity (P=0.060).

Flow cytometry had shown CD8+CD57+ cell expansion in the patients selected for sequencing. Every patient had a diagnosis of severe acquired aplastic anemia based on International Study of Aplastic Anemia and Agranulocytosis and Camitta criteria. Patients had received no therapy at the time of blood sampling. The study deep-sequenced TCR repertoires of sorted CD4+ and CD8+ blood T cells from severe aplastic anemia patients and healthy subjects. In the USA, patient enrollment took place under clinicaltrials.gov protocols 00001620, 01623167, 00001397, 00071045, 00081523 and 00961064. Ficoll-Paque density gradient centrifugation was used to isolate peripheral blood mononuclear cells. CD4+ and CD8+ T cells were sorted by FACS or magnetic beads before DNA extraction. As to this clonotype: Its recognized antigen is unknown. A read error may be the cause here, since a much bigger clone is one base away.

Genomic DNA was used as template for profiling of TCR beta VDJ combinations and CDR3 sequences. An Illumina HiSeq 2000 was used for TCR repertoire sequencing. The authors' analysis ran thus. TRBV/TRBJ rearrangement plots, CDR3 size and DJ length profiles, and Simpson's diversity index were used to evaluate the repertoires. The most abundant DNA sequence in the deep sequencing data was taken as the immunodominant clone. CDR3 amino acid sequences were checked for sharing across subjects and were also compared against the VDJdb database and published repertoires. Starting from the raw public reads, TCRdb applied fastp trimming at Q25, assembled clones with MiXCR and retained in-frame beta chains. Rows are combined by CDR3 protein, so each entry shows the most common genes and DNA. TCRdb's processing, not the study's, gives the V and J calls here. This sample comprises roughly 93,000 distinct CDR3 sequences, 55% to 70% of them detected only once. The ten biggest clones cover roughly 60% of the sample.

Taken from cysteine to phenylalanine, the CDR3 has 15 residues. Only the CDR3 portion is preserved as DNA: 45 bases, with reading frame beginning at the first base. Taken from the germline V gene, the CDR1 and CDR2 loops are LGHNA and YNFKEQ. The chain couples TRBV4-2 to TRBJ1-3; no D segment can be confidently identified. This clonotype originated in a human donor with aplastic anemia. Sequencing used sorted CD4+, CD8+, or CD8+CD57+ T cells (not recorded which) from PBMCs. This receptor has the CDR3 CASSQDRFTGNTVYF. The nucleotide sequence reads TGTGCCAGCAGCCAAGATAGGTTCACTGGAAACACCGTATATTTT.